This T cell receptor beta chain was identified in a study of technical replicates of blood from a handful of donors. This CDR3 contains 11 residues. With 2 bases removed from V and 9 bases from J, the gap between germline ends came to 5 bases. The V gene's germline CDR1 is SGHTA and CDR2 FQGNSA. Generated by immunoSEQ multiplex PCR, the TCRdb table keeps only in-frame clones and is missing some. Of under 90,000 clones listed, 98% were seen once; the top ten hold around 0.15%. Sequenced material: T cells isolated from PBMCs. The chain carries TRBV7-2 and TRBJ2-1; D uncertain. This sequence was found in a human donor in good health. In nucleotides, the CDR3 is TGTGCCAGCAGCTTATGGCCTGAGCAGTTCTTC. Translated: CASSLWPEQFF.